A single sample is the source of the 9 T cell receptor beta chains below, sequenced in a study of PD-L1 blockade in urothelial cancer. Sequenced by immunoSEQ multiplex PCR; TCRdb stores in-frame clones only, minus some. The sample lists more than 45,000 clones, 88% occurring once. Here the sequenced sample was PBMCs, taken around atezolizumab (anti-PD-L1) treatment. The receptors here all came from an elderly man with urothelial cancer.

This clone was counted once. CDR3 DNA sequence: TGTGCCAGCAGCTTAGCTCCAGGGACAAACACCGGGGAGCTGTTTTTT. It translates to CASSLAPGTNTGELFF. The rearrangement uses TRBV11-3 and TRBJ2-2, with D perhaps TRBD1 (6 bases). Germline V lookup: CDR1 SGHNT, CDR2 YENEEA. The CDR3 loop spans 16 amino acids. Trimming removed 1 base from V and 2 bases from J, with 11 bases in between.

The V gene is TRBV5-1, the J gene TRBJ2-1; 7 bases line up with TRBD1. Looked up from germline, CDR1 is SGHRS and CDR2 is YFSETQ. The CDR3 is 14 residues long. V was pared by 3 bases and J by 6 bases, with 6 bases of the junction left unmatched. The CDR3 region is CASSSRTGFNEQFF. The CDR3 DNA sequence: TGCGCCAGCAGCTCACGGACAGGCTTCAATGAGCAGTTCTTC. The full variable domain, completed using reference TRBV5-1 and TRBJ2-1, is KAGVTQTPRYLIKTRGQQVTLSCSPISGHRSVSWYQQTPGQGLQFLFEYFSETQRNKGNFPGRFSGRQFSNSRSEMNVSTLELGDSALYLCASSSRTGFNEQFFGPGTRLTVL.

The chain is built from TRBV6-1 and TRBJ2-7, with 12 bases that match TRBD1. The germline gives CDR1 MNHNS, CDR2 SASEGT. The CDR3 length is 15 residues. V gave up 4 bases and J gave up 4 bases; unmatched junction bases: 5. As DNA, the CDR3 is TGTGCCAGCAGTGGGGGGGACAGGGGGCGATACGAGCAGTACTTC. This codes for CASSGGDRGRYEQYF.

V gene TRBV28 combines with J gene TRBJ1-1, with D maybe TRBD1 (5 bases). From germline, CDR1 is MDHEN and CDR2 SYDVKM. V lost 9 bases and J lost 0, with 11 bases in between. CDR3 size: 13 residues. Written as DNA, the CDR3 is TGTGCCAGTTCCGCAGGGCTGAACACTGAAGCTTTCTTT. Translation gives CASSAGLNTEAFF.

This chain connects TRBV6-1 to TRBJ2-5, with 9 nucleotides matching TRBD1. V shed 6 bases, J shed 5 bases, and the junction held 7 bases outside the gene matches. This CDR3 comprises 14 residues. Germline CDR1 and CDR2: MNHNS and SASEGT. CDR3 nucleotide sequence: TGTGCCAGCAGGCTACAGGGGGCAAGTGAGACCCAGTACTTC. Translation gives CASRLQGASETQYF.

This clone was recorded only once. The J gene is TRBJ2-1, the V gene TRBV10-3; D is uncertain. Germline V gene lookup returns CDR1 ENHRY and CDR2 SYGVKD. The CDR3 covers 14 residues. V was clipped by 0 bases and J by 6 bases, with 9 bases between them. CDR3: CAISESGLPNEQFF. The CDR3 bases are TGTGCCATCAGTGAGTCTGGGCTGCCCAATGAGCAGTTCTTC.

This sequence joins TRBV29-1 and TRBJ2-1, with 9 bases fitting TRBD1. This CDR3 region has 14 residues. Germline V gives CDR1 SQVTM, CDR2 ANQGSEA. Trimming cost V 6 bases and J 9 bases; bases outside gene matches: 12. The CDR3 bases are TGCAGCGTCCCTTCCGGGACAGGGCTGGGTGAGCAGTTCTTC. This translates into CSVPSGTGLGEQFF.

The rearrangement joins TRBV5-1 to TRBJ2-3; 7 bases fit TRBD1. The CDR3 covers 16 residues. V lost 1 base to trimming and J lost 2 bases; unmatched junction nucleotides: 7. CDR1 is SGHRS and CDR2 is YFSETQ in the germline V gene. The CDR3, as DNA: TGCGCCAGCAGCTTGCTACAGGGGCACAACACAGATACGCAGTATTTT. Translating gives CASSLLQGHNTDTQYF.

V is TRBV5-4 and J is TRBJ1-2; TRBD1 aligns across 7 bases. CDR1 and CDR2 (germline): SGHNT, YYREEE (reference sequence). V shed 3 bases and J 2 bases; nucleotides not matched to a gene: 4. The CDR3 extends over 14 amino acids. CDR3 DNA: TGTGCCAGCAGCTCTACACAGGGGAACTATGGCTACACCTTC. As protein: CASSSTQGNYGYTF.